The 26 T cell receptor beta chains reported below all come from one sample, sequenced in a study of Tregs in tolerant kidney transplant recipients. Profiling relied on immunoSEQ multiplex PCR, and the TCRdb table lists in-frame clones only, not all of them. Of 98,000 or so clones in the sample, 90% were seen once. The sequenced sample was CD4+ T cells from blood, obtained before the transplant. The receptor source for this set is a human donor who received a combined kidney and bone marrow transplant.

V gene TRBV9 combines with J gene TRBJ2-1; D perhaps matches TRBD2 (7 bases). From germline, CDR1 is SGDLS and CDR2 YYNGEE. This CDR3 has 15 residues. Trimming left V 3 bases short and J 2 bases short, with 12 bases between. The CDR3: CASSGRGAAYNEQFF. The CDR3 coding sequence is TGTGCCAGCAGCGGCCGGGGGGCGGCCTACAATGAGCAGTTCTTC.

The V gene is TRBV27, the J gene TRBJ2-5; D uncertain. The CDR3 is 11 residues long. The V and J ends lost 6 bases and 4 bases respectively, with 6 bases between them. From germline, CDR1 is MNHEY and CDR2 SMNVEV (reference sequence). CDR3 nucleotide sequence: TGTGCCAGCAGGGCCCGAGAGACCCAGTACTTC. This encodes CASRARETQYF.

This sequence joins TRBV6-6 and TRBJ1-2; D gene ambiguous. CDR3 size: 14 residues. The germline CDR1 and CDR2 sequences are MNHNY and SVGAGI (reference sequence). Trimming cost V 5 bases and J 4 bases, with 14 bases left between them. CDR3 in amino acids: CASSRGLGSYGYTF. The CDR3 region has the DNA TGTGCCAGCAGTCGCGGACTGGGATCCTATGGCTACACCTTC.

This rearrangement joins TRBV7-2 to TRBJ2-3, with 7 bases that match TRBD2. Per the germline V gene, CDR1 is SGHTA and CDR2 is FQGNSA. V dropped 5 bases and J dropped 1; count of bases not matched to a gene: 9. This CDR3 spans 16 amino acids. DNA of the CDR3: TGTGCCAGCAGCCCTCTGACCGCGGGGGGCACAGATACGCAGTATTTT. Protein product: CASSPLTAGGTDTQYF.

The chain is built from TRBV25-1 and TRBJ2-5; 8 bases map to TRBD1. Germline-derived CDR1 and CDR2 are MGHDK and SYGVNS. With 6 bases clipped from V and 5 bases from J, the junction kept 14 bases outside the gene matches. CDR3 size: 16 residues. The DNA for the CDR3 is TGTGCCAGCAGCCCTCAGGGGGCCATGCCTCGGGAGACCCAGTACTTC. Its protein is CASSPQGAMPRETQYF. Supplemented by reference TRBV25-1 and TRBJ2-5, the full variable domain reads EADIYQTPRYLVIGTGKKITLECSQTMGHDKMYWYQQDPGMELHLIHYSYGVNSTEKGDLSSESTVSRIRTEHFPLTLESARPSHTSQYLCASSPQGAMPRETQYFGPGTRLLVL.

The CDR3 sequence: CASSFSGSGTSEFF. In nucleotides, the CDR3 is TGTGCCAGCAGTTTCTCAGGTAGCGGGACTTCAGAGTTCTTC. V gene TRBV28 combines with J gene TRBJ2-1; 8 nucleotides line up with TRBD2. Germline CDR1 and CDR2: MDHEN and SYDVKM. The CDR3 is 14 amino acids. Germline trimming cut 3 bases from V and 14 bases from J; bases unmatched to any gene: 12.

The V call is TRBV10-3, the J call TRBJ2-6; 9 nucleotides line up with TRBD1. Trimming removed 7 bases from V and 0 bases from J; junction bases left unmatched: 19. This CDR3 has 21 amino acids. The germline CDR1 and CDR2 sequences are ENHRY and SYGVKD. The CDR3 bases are TGTGCCATCACCCCCCGGGCGTCTTTGGACAGGGGAAGCTCTGGGGCCAACGTCCTGACTTTC. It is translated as CAITPRASLDRGSSGANVLTF.

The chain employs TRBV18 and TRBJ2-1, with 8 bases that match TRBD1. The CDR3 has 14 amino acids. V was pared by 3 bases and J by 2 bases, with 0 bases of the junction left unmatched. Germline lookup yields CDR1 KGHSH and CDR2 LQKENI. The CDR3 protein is CASSPGQAYNEQFF. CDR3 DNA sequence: TGTGCCAGCTCACCGGGACAGGCCTACAATGAGCAGTTCTTC.

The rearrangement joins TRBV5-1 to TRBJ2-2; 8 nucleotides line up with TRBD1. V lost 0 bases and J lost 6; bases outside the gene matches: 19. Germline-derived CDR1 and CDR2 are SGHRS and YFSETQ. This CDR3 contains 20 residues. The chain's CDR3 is CASSLVLGDRGQYEAGELFF. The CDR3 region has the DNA TGCGCCAGCAGCTTGGTTTTAGGCGACAGGGGCCAATATGAGGCCGGGGAGCTGTTTTTT. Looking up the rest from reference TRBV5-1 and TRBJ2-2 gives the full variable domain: KAGVTQTPRYLIKTRGQQVTLSCSPISGHRSVSWYQQTPGQGLQFLFEYFSETQRNKGNFPGRFSGRQFSNSRSEMNVSTLELGDSALYLCASSLVLGDRGQYEAGELFFGEGSRLTVL.

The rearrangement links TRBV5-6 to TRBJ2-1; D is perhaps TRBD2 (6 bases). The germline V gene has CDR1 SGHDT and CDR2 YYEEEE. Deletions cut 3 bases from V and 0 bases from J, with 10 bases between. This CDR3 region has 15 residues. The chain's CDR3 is CASSWGLPSYNEQFF. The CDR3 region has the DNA TGTGCCAGCAGCTGGGGACTTCCCTCCTACAATGAGCAGTTCTTC.

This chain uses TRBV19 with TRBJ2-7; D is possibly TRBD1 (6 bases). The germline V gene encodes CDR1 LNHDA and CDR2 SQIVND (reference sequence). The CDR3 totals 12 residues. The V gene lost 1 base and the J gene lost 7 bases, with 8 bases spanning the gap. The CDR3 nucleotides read TGTGCCAGTAGTATAGGAGGGGGAGAGCAGTACTTC. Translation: CASSIGGGEQYF.

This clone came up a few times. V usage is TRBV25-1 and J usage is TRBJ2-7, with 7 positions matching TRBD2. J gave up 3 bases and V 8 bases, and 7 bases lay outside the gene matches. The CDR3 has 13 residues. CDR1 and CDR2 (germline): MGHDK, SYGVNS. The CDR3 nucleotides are TGTGCCAGCTCTGGTGCGGGAGTCTACGAGCAGTACTTC. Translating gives CASSGAGVYEQYF.

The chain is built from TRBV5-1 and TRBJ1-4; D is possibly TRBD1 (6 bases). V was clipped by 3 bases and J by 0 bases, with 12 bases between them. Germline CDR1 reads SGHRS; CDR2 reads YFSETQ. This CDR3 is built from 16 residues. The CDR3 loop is CASSSGDTSTNEKLFF. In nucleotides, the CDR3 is TGCGCCAGCAGCTCCGGGGACACCTCAACTAATGAAAAACTGTTTTTT.

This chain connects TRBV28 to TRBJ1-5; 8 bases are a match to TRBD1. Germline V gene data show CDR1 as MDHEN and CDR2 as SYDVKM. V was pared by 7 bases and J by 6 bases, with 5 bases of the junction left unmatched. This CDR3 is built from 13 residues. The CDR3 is CASIRTGSQPQHF. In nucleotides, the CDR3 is TGTGCCAGCATAAGGACAGGGAGTCAGCCCCAGCATTTT.

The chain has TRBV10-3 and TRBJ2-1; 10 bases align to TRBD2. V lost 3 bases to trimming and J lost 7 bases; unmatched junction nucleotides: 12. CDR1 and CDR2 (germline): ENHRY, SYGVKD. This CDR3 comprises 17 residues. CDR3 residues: CAISDILAGVTGNEQFF. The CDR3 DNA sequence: TGTGCCATCAGTGATATCCTAGCGGGAGTAACGGGGAATGAGCAGTTCTTC.

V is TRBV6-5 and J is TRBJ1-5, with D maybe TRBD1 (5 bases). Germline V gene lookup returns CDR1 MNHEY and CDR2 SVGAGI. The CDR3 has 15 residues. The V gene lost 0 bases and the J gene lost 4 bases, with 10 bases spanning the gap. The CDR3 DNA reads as TGTGCCAGCAGTTACTCGAGCAGGGAAAATCAGCCCCAGCATTTT. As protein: CASSYSSRENQPQHF.

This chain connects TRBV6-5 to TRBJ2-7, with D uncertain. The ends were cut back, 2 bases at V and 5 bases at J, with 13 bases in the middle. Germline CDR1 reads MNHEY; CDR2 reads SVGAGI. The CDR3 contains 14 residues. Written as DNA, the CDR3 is TGTGCCAGCAGTTACGGGCTGGTGAAGGACGAGCAGTACTTC. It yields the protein CASSYGLVKDEQYF.

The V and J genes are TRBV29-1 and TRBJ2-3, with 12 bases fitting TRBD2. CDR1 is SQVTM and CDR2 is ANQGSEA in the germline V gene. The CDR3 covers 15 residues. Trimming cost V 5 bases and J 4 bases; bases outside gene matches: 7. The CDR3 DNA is TGCAGCGTTTTAGGACTAGCGGGATTCTCAGATACGCAGTATTTT. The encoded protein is CSVLGLAGFSDTQYF.

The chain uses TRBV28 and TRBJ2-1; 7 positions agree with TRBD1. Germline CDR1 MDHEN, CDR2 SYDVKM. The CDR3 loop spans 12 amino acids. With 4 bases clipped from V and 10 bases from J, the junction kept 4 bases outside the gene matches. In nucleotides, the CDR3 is TGTGCCAGCAGTTCACCGACAGGGGAGCAGTTCTTC. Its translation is CASSSPTGEQFF.

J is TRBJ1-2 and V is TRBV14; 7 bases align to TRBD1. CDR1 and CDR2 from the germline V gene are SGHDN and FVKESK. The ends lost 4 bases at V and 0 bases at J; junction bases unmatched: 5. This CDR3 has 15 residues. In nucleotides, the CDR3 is TGTGCCAGCAGCCGGGGACAGTCGGCTAACTATGGCTACACCTTC. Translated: CASSRGQSANYGYTF. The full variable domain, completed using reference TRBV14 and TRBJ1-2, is EAGVTQFPSHSVIEKGQTVTLRCDPISGHDNLYWYRRVMGKEIKFLLHFVKESKQDESGMPNNRFLAERTGGTYSTLKVQPAELEDSGVYFCASSRGQSANYGYTFGSGTRLTVV.

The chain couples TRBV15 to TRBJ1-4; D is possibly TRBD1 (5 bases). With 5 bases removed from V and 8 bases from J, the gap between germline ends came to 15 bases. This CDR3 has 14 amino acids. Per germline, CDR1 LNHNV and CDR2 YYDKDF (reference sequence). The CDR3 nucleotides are TGTGCCACCAGCCCCGCCAGGGCCGGCGAAAAACTGTTTTTT. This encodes CATSPARAGEKLFF.

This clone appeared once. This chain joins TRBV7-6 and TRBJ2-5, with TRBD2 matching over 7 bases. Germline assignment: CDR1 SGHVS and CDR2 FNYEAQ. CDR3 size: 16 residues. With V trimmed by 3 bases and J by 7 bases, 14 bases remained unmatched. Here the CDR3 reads CASSFSSQRGPGTQYF. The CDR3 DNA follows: TGTGCCAGCAGCTTTTCCTCCCAGCGGGGCCCGGGGACCCAGTACTTC. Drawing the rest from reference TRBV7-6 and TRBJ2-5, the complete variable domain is GAGVSQSPRYKVTKRGQDVALRCDPISGHVSLYWYRQALGQGPEFLTYFNYEAQQDKSGLPNDRFSAERPEGSISTLTIQRTEQRDSAMYRCASSFSSQRGPGTQYFGPGTRLLVL.

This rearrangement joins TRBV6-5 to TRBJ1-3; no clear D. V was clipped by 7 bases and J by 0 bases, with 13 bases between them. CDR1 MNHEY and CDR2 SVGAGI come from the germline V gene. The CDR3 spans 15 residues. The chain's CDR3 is CASIDHGGSGNTIYF. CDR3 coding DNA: TGTGCCAGCATTGATCACGGAGGCTCTGGAAACACCATATATTTT.

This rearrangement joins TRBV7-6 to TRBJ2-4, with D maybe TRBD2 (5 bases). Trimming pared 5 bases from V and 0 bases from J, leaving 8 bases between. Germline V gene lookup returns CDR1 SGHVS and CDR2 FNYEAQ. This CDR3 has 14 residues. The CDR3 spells CASSPGIAKNIQYF. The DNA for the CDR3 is TGTGCCAGCAGCCCGGGGATAGCCAAAAACATTCAGTACTTC.

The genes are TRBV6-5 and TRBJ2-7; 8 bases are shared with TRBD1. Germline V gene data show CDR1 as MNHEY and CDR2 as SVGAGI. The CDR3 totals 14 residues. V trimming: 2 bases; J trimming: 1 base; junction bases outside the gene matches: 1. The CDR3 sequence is CASSYRTGSYEQYF. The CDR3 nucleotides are TGTGCCAGCAGTTACCGGACAGGGTCCTACGAGCAGTACTTC.

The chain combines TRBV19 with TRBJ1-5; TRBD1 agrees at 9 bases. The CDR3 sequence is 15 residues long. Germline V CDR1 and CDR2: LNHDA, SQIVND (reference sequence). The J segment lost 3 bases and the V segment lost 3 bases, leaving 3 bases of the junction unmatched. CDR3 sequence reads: CASSIRDRDNQPQHF. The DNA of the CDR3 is TGTGCCAGTAGTATCCGGGACAGGGACAATCAGCCCCAGCATTTT. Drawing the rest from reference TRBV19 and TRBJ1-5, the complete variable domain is DGGITQSPKYLFRKEGQNVTLSCEQNLNHDAMYWYRQDPGQGLRLIYYSQIVNDFQKGDIAEGYSVSREKKESFPLTVTSAQKNPTAFYLCASSIRDRDNQPQHFGDGTRLSIL.